A single sample is the source of the 15 T cell receptor beta chains below, sequenced in a study of blood T cell repertoires in COVID-19 (dated by TCRdb to the early 2020s). The library was prepared using the immunoSEQ multiplex PCR assay. This is the immuneACCESS table as TCRdb keeps it, with only in-frame sequences that have V and J called. A part of the clones is gone; compared with another copy, unresolved V genes explain less than half, and the rest is unexplained. In all, the sample holds about 180,000 clones, and around 85% of those were seen once. Of the sample, 9.5% to 13% falls within the top ten clones. The material sequenced was peripheral blood. The receptors derive from a human donor with active or convalescent COVID-19. The donor label of this sample is uncertain.

The chain combines TRBV16 with TRBJ1-1; D not resolved. With 1 base removed from V and 0 bases from J, the gap between germline ends came to 3 bases. The germline V gene encodes CDR1 KGHSY and CDR2 FQNENV. CDR3 size: 13 residues. CDR3 in DNA: TGTGCCAGCAGCCAATTAGTGAACACTGAAGCTTTCTTT. This codes for CASSQLVNTEAFF.

The chain is built from TRBV9 and TRBJ2-5; weak D call: TRBD1 (6 bases). The ends were cut back, 3 bases at V and 0 bases at J, with 12 bases in the middle. The CDR3 spans 15 residues. Germline V gene data show CDR1 as SGDLS and CDR2 as YYNGEE. CDR3 sequence: CASSAGNRDQETQYF. The CDR3 nucleotides read TGTGCCAGCAGCGCCGGGAACAGGGACCAAGAGACCCAGTACTTC.

The gene calls are TRBV24-1 and TRBJ1-5; 8 bases are shared with TRBD1. This CDR3 region has 16 residues. The V gene's germline CDR1 is KGHDR and CDR2 SFDVKD. Trimming removed 5 bases from V and 7 bases from J; junction bases left unmatched: 12. The CDR3 DNA is TGTGCCACCAGTGGTATCGGGACAGGCATATTCCAGCCCCAGCATTTT. It specifies CATSGIGTGIFQPQHF.

The chain is built from TRBV28 and TRBJ1-2; tentatively, D is TRBD1 (6 bases). V was cut by 7 bases and J by 10 bases, with 13 bases left in between. Germline V gene lookup returns CDR1 MDHEN and CDR2 SYDVKM. This CDR3 spans 11 amino acids. CDR3 bases: TGTGCCAGCAAGGACAGCACCCTCTACACCTTC. Its translation: CASKDSTLYTF.

The chain joins TRBV7-2 to TRBJ1-5; no clear D. The CDR3 has 14 residues. The V end was cut by 4 bases, the J end by 2 bases, with 9 bases between. Germline CDR1 and CDR2: SGHTA and FQGNSA. CDR3 DNA sequence: TGTGCCAGCAGCTCAGGAGGTGGCAATCAGCCCCAGCATTTT. Translated: CASSSGGGNQPQHF.

The chain has TRBV6-4 and TRBJ2-2, with 7 bases fitting TRBD2. CDR1 and CDR2 from the germline V gene are MRHNA and SNTAGT. The CDR3 has 14 amino acids. Trimming took 7 bases from V and 7 from J; bases not matched to a gene: 9. The CDR3 nucleotides are TGTGCCAGCACCCAATTAGCGGGTGTCGGGGAGCTGTTTTTT. It is translated as CASTQLAGVGELFF.

The rearrangement joins TRBV16 to TRBJ1-5; possible D gene TRBD1, 5 bases. The germline V and J ends were trimmed by 2 bases and 6 bases, with 8 bases remaining between them. This CDR3 is 13 amino acids long. Germline CDR1 KGHSY, CDR2 FQNENV. The CDR3 region is CASSQPGGQPQHF. The CDR3 DNA is TGTGCCAGCAGCCAACCCGGGGGTCAGCCCCAGCATTTT.

The rearrangement links TRBV7-2 to TRBJ2-1; a weak D match, TRBD1 (6 bases). The V gene lost 7 bases and the J gene lost 9 bases, with 16 bases spanning the gap. Germline CDR1 reads SGHTA; CDR2 reads FQGNSA. The length of the CDR3 is 13 residues. This chain's CDR3 is CASTYVRGTEQFF. The CDR3 bases are TGTGCCAGCACTTACGTGAGGGGGACTGAGCAGTTCTTC.

The chain is built from TRBV9 and TRBJ1-3, with a weak D call TRBD1 (6 bases). The CDR3 contains 14 residues. V was pared by 3 bases and J by 4 bases, with 11 bases between. The V gene's germline CDR1 is SGDLS and CDR2 YYNGEE. In DNA, the CDR3 is TGTGCCAGCAGCGCACAGGGTTGGGGAAACACCATATATTTT. Its protein is CASSAQGWGNTIYF.

V gene TRBV4-2 combines with J gene TRBJ2-3, with D possibly matching TRBD1 (6 bases). The CDR3 sequence is 16 residues long. V gave up 2 bases and J gave up 1 base, with 13 bases separating them. Germline V gene data show CDR1 as LGHNA and CDR2 as YNFKEQ. The CDR3: CASSQQGYGGTDTQYF. The CDR3 nucleotides are TGTGCCAGCAGCCAACAGGGGTATGGGGGCACAGATACGCAGTATTTT.

This chain joins TRBV7-9 and TRBJ1-4, with a weak D call TRBD1 (6 bases). This CDR3 spans 16 amino acids. V was pared by 5 bases and J by 3 bases, with 16 bases between. Germline V gene sequence: CDR1 SEHNR, CDR2 FQNEAQ (reference sequence). For the CDR3, the DNA is TGTGCCAGCAGCCCAGGGGTACAGGCAGCTAATGAAAAACTGTTTTTT. Translated, it gives CASSPGVQAANEKLFF.

The chain couples TRBV30 to TRBJ1-5, with a tentative D call TRBD1 (6 bases). The CDR3 has 14 residues. Trimming left V 5 bases short and J 2 bases short, with 13 bases between. Per germline, CDR1 GTSNPN and CDR2 SVGIG (reference sequence). The CDR3 reads CAWDRSQRNQPQHF. The CDR3 DNA reads TGTGCCTGGGACAGGTCCCAACGCAATCAGCCCCAGCATTTT. Looking up the rest from reference TRBV30 and TRBJ1-5 gives the full variable domain: SQTIHQWPATLVQPVGSPLSLECTVEGTSNPNLYWYRQAAGRGLQLLFYSVGIGQISSEVPQNLSASRPQDRQFILSSKKLLLSDSGFYLCAWDRSQRNQPQHFGDGTRLSIL.

The chain has TRBV2 and TRBJ1-1, with 7 bases lining up with TRBD1. The CDR3 spans 15 residues. Germline trimming cut 7 bases from V and 5 bases from J; bases unmatched to any gene: 13. From germline, CDR1 is SNHLY and CDR2 FYNNEI. For the CDR3, the DNA is TGTGCCAGCACCCGGAGTTTGACAGGGCGGACTGAAGCTTTCTTT. Its translation: CASTRSLTGRTEAFF. Based on the CDR3 plus reference TRBV2 and TRBJ1-1, the full variable domain is EPEVTQTPSHQVTQMGQEVILRCVPISNHLYFYWYRQILGQKVEFLVSFYNNEISEKSEIFDDQFSVERPDGSNFTLKIRSTKLEDSAMYFCASTRSLTGRTEAFFGQGTRLTVV.

The V and J genes are TRBV5-1 and TRBJ1-5, with TRBD1 matching over 8 bases. The germline gives CDR1 SGHRS, CDR2 YFSETQ. V was clipped by 3 bases and J by 4 bases; unmatched bases: 0. This CDR3 has 13 amino acids. CDR3 bases: TGCGCCAGCAGCTGGACAGGGAATCAGCCCCAGCATTTT. Translating it yields CASSWTGNQPQHF.

This rearrangement joins TRBV5-6 to TRBJ2-5; possible D gene TRBD1, 5 bases. Trimming cost V 1 base and J 2 bases, with 9 bases left between them. Germline V gene data show CDR1 as SGHDT and CDR2 as YYEEEE. The CDR3 runs to 14 residues. CDR3 in DNA: TGTGCCAGCAGCTTGTACCCAGGGCAAGAGACCCAGTACTTC. Amino acids: CASSLYPGQETQYF.